The next 28 T cell receptor beta chains were all read from a single sample in a study of T cell responses to AZD1222 COVID-19 vaccine. Data came from immunoSEQ multiplex PCR; TCRdb stores just in-frame clones and leaves some out. The data contain 57,000 or so clones, about three quarters of them singletons. The sequencing used peripheral blood, collected 28 days after the second AZD1222 dose. The source of these receptors is an adult who received the AZD1222 COVID-19 vaccine.

V usage is TRBV7-9 and J usage is TRBJ1-2; D call uncertain. Trimming took 3 bases from V and 3 from J, leaving 11 bases between them. Germline assignment: CDR1 SEHNR and CDR2 FQNEAQ (reference sequence). This CDR3 has 14 amino acids. The CDR3 DNA is TGTGCCAGCAGCTTTTGGGCTGGGGACTATGGCTACACCTTC. Translated: CASSFWAGDYGYTF.

The genes are TRBV5-6 and TRBJ2-7, with a possible D match to TRBD1 (5 bases). Germline CDR1 SGHDT, CDR2 YYEEEE. The CDR3 consists of 13 residues. V lost 4 bases to trimming and J lost 1 base, with 9 bases between them. The CDR3 protein is CASSGGHSYEQYF. In DNA form, the CDR3 reads TGTGCCAGCAGCGGTGGACATTCCTACGAGCAGTACTTC.

This clone was observed once. The V gene is TRBV6-2 or TRBV6-3, the J gene TRBJ2-2; no reliable D call. V was shortened by 5 bases and J by 1 base, with 8 bases between the two germline ends. The CDR3 spans 14 residues. CDR1 is MNHEY and CDR2 is SVGEGT in the germline V gene. As DNA, the CDR3 is TGTGCCAGCAGTCTGGCGTTGAACACCGGGGAGCTGTTTTTT. Translation: CASSLALNTGELFF.

J is TRBJ1-6 and V is TRBV27; D unclear. CDR3 size: 13 residues. Trimming stripped 10 bases from V and 7 bases from J, with 14 bases between. Germline-derived CDR1 and CDR2 are MNHEY and SMNVEV (reference sequence). CDR3 amino acids: CATRRGLNSPLHF. The CDR3 bases are TGTGCCACCCGGAGAGGGCTGAATTCACCCCTCCACTTT.

The chain combines TRBV9 with TRBJ2-1; 13 nucleotides align to TRBD2. The CDR3 runs to 16 residues. Germline V gene sequence: CDR1 SGDLS, CDR2 YYNGEE. The V and J ends lost 0 bases and 8 bases, in that order; junction bases with no gene match: 5. This CDR3 is CASSVGGTSGVHEQFF. CDR3 nucleotides: TGTGCCAGCAGCGTAGGGGGGACTAGCGGGGTCCATGAGCAGTTCTTC.

The J gene is TRBJ2-5, the V gene TRBV27; TRBD2 matches at 7 bases. V was pared by 6 bases and J by 4 bases, with 11 bases of the junction left unmatched. CDR3 size: 15 residues. Per germline, CDR1 MNHEY and CDR2 SMNVEV (reference sequence). CDR3 residues: CASSTGWTGGETQYF. The CDR3 nucleotides read TGTGCCAGCAGCACCGGTTGGACGGGGGGAGAGACCCAGTACTTC.

With respect to this clone: This same CDR3 is encoded by further DNA sequences in the sample. The chain carries TRBV11-2 and TRBJ2-1; 7 nucleotides line up with TRBD1. Trimming at V came to 5 bases and at J to 0 bases, leaving 4 bases not matched to a gene. CDR1 is SGHAT, CDR2 FQNNGV, per germline. CDR3 length: 15 amino acids. The CDR3: CASSPTGISYNEQFF. DNA of the CDR3: TGTGCCAGCAGCCCGACAGGGATCTCCTACAATGAGCAGTTCTTC. Using reference TRBV11-2 and TRBJ2-1 for the parts outside the CDR3, the full variable domain is EAGVAQSPRYKIIEKRQSVAFWCNPISGHATLYWYQQILGQGPKLLIQFQNNGVVDDSQLPKDRFSAERLKGVDSTLKIQPAKLEDSAVYLCASSPTGISYNEQFFGPGTRLTVL.

The chain carries TRBV28 and TRBJ2-7; 8 bases are shared with TRBD1. This CDR3 is 17 amino acids long. V gave up 3 bases and J gave up 1 base; unmatched junction bases: 11. Germline loops: CDR1 MDHEN, CDR2 SYDVKM. CDR3: CASSFTGGTGTSYEQYF. The CDR3 DNA is TGTGCCAGCAGTTTCACAGGGGGGACAGGAACTTCCTACGAGCAGTACTTC.

The chain joins TRBV19 to TRBJ2-5, with a weak D call TRBD2 (5 bases). The length of the CDR3 is 14 residues. V lost 1 base and J 4 bases, leaving 10 bases between the germline ends. CDR1 and CDR2 from the germline V gene are LNHDA and SQIVND (reference sequence). CDR3 DNA sequence: TGTGCCAGTAGTATAGTGGGTAGCGCAGAGACCCAGTACTTC. It specifies CASSIVGSAETQYF.

The chain employs TRBV5-4 and TRBJ2-3, with D hard to call. The CDR3 has 12 amino acids. Trimming shortened V by 4 bases and J by 2 bases, and 5 bases separated the two germline ends. The germline CDR1 and CDR2 sequences are SGHNT and YYREEE (reference sequence). The CDR3 here is CASSTFTDTQYF. DNA for the CDR3: TGTGCCAGCAGCACCTTCACAGATACGCAGTATTTT.

The chain links TRBV9 to TRBJ1-6; 9 bases fit TRBD1. CDR1 and CDR2 from the germline V gene are SGDLS and YYNGEE. Unmatched junction bases numbered 3, after V lost 2 bases and J lost 0 bases. This CDR3 comprises 17 residues. The CDR3: CASSVGQGISYNSPLHF. In DNA, the CDR3 is TGTGCCAGCAGCGTGGGACAGGGTATCTCCTATAATTCACCCCTCCACTTT.

V is TRBV9 and J is TRBJ1-1, with D maybe TRBD1 (5 bases). This CDR3 is 16 amino acids long. V was clipped by 0 bases and J by 4 bases, with 16 bases between them. Looked up from germline, CDR1 is SGDLS and CDR2 is YYNGEE. The CDR3 coding sequence is TGTGCCAGCAGCGTAGGAGCCAGCGGGGCCGGCACTGAAGCTTTCTTT. Encoded protein: CASSVGASGAGTEAFF.

This clone was detected only a few times. The gene calls are TRBV19 and TRBJ1-1; 7 bases line up with TRBD1. With 5 bases clipped from V and 4 bases from J, the junction kept 10 bases outside the gene matches. CDR3 length equals 15 residues. Germline V gene sequence: CDR1 LNHDA, CDR2 SQIVND (reference sequence). The CDR3 bases are TGTGCCAGTAGTCTCTACACAGGGGCGGGCACTGAAGCTTTCTTT. Translating it yields CASSLYTGAGTEAFF.

The V call is TRBV10-1, the J call TRBJ1-6; maybe TRBD1 (5 bases). The CDR3 runs 13 residues. Germline V CDR1 and CDR2: WNHNN, SYGVQD (reference sequence). V was cut by 4 bases and J by 4 bases, with 5 bases left in between. The CDR3 nucleotides are TGCGCCAGCAGTGGACAGTATAATTCACCCCTCCACTTT. Translation gives CASSGQYNSPLHF.

The genes are TRBV3-1 (or the pseudogene TRBV3-2) and TRBJ1-5; D gene uncertain. The CDR3 sequence is 12 residues long. In germline, CDR1 is LGHDT, CDR2 YNNKEL (reference sequence). The V gene lost 5 bases and the J gene lost 3 bases, with 5 bases spanning the gap. This CDR3 reads CASSGYNQPQHF. CDR3 sequence (DNA): TGTGCCAGCAGCGGGTACAATCAGCCCCAGCATTTT.

The chain links TRBV7-9 to TRBJ1-2, with 7 bases aligning to TRBD1. CDR1 and CDR2 from the germline V gene are SEHNR and FQNEAQ (reference sequence). J gave up 4 bases and V 7 bases, and 6 bases lay outside the gene matches. This CDR3 contains 13 residues. The CDR3 here is CASTGDSIYGYTF. As DNA, the CDR3 is TGTGCCAGCACCGGGGACAGTATCTATGGCTACACCTTC.

This clone was counted a few times. The V gene is TRBV3-1 (or the pseudogene TRBV3-2), the J gene TRBJ2-2, with 8 positions matching TRBD1. The CDR3 length is 16 residues. V shed 0 bases, J shed 6 bases, and the junction held 6 bases outside the gene matches. Germline assignment: CDR1 LGHDT and CDR2 YNNKEL (reference sequence). This chain's CDR3 is CASSQEVGQGSGELFF. The CDR3, as DNA: TGTGCCAGCAGCCAAGAGGTCGGACAGGGTTCCGGGGAGCTGTTTTTT.

The chain uses TRBV30 and TRBJ1-6, with 7 bases identical to TRBD1. V gave up 0 bases and J gave up 2 bases; unmatched junction bases: 4. This CDR3 is 16 amino acids long. Germline values: CDR1 GTSNPN, CDR2 SVGIG (reference sequence). CDR3 DNA sequence: TGTGCCTGGAGTGTGAGGCAGGGGGCCTATAATTCACCCCTCCACTTT. It codes for CAWSVRQGAYNSPLHF. The full variable domain, rest sourced from reference TRBV30 and TRBJ1-6, is SQTIHQWPATLVQPVGSPLSLECTVEGTSNPNLYWYRQAAGRGLQLLFYSVGIGQISSEVPQNLSASRPQDRQFILSSKKLLLSDSGFYLCAWSVRQGAYNSPLHFGNGTRLTVT.

This chain joins TRBV6-5 and TRBJ1-1; D is possibly TRBD1 (6 bases). Germline CDR1 is MNHEY and CDR2 is SVGAGI. V was pared by 8 bases and J by 4 bases, with 14 bases between. The CDR3 extends over 13 amino acids. The CDR3 sequence is CASFGEGVTEAFF. The CDR3 DNA follows: TGTGCCAGCTTTGGAGAGGGGGTCACTGAAGCTTTCTTT.

The chain couples TRBV24-1 to TRBJ1-2, with no clear D. Germline CDR1 KGHDR, CDR2 SFDVKD. The CDR3 sequence is 12 residues long. V lost 5 bases and J 4 bases, leaving 7 bases between the germline ends. The CDR3 spells CATSGEGYGYTF. The CDR3 DNA follows: TGTGCCACCAGTGGTGAGGGCTATGGCTACACCTTC.

This chain joins TRBV4-3 and TRBJ1-6; D gene ambiguous. Germline V gene sequence: CDR1 LGHNA, CDR2 YSLEER. With 0 bases removed from V and 5 bases from J, the gap between germline ends came to 8 bases. The CDR3 loop spans 15 amino acids. The CDR3 nucleotides are TGCGCCAGCAGCCAAGATAACAGTAATAATTCACCCCTCCACTTT. It encodes CASSQDNSNNSPLHF.

J is TRBJ1-1 and V is TRBV10-3, with TRBD1 as a possible D gene (6 bases). The CDR3 is 12 residues long. Trimming took 3 bases from V and 7 from J, leaving 9 bases between them. Germline V lookup: CDR1 ENHRY, CDR2 SYGVKD. CDR3 DNA sequence: TGTGCCATCAGTGAATCAGGGGTTGAAGCTTTCTTT. Translating gives CAISESGVEAFF.

In its sample, this clone is medium-sized. This chain uses TRBV13 with TRBJ2-3; TRBD2 might be the D (6 bases). Per the germline V gene, CDR1 is PRHDT and CDR2 is FYEKMQ (reference sequence). The CDR3 has 17 residues. V shed 6 bases and J shed 1 base, with 20 bases lying between them. The CDR3 loop reads CASSPPRGGAGTDTQYF. CDR3 sequence (DNA): TGTGCCAGCAGTCCCCCACGTGGCGGGGCAGGCACAGATACGCAGTATTTT.

The chain's CDR3 is CASSSYRRERDEQYF. As DNA, the CDR3 is TGCGCCAGCAGCTCGTACCGCAGGGAAAGGGACGAGCAGTACTTC. V gene TRBV5-1 combines with J gene TRBJ2-7; the D gene is possibly TRBD1 (5 bases). Trimming pared 3 bases from V and 5 bases from J, leaving 18 bases between. Germline V CDR1 and CDR2: SGHRS, YFSETQ. The CDR3 totals 15 residues.

This clone came up a few times. The chain has TRBV13 and TRBJ1-2; D is ambiguous. Germline V gives CDR1 PRHDT, CDR2 FYEKMQ (reference sequence). The CDR3 is 16 residues long. V dropped 0 bases and J dropped 2 bases, with 13 bases sitting between them. CDR3 nucleotide sequence: TGTGCCAGCAGCTTAGGCCGAGGCGCGGGCAACTATGGCTACACCTTC. It yields the protein CASSLGRGAGNYGYTF.

The rearrangement joins TRBV11-2 to TRBJ1-3, with TRBD1 as a possible D gene (5 bases). Trimming took off 2 bases at V and 1 base at J, with 9 bases between the two ends. Germline V lookup: CDR1 SGHAT, CDR2 FQNNGV. This CDR3 has 15 residues. CDR3 amino acids: CASSLWDLSGNTIYF. CDR3 DNA: TGTGCCAGCAGCTTATGGGACTTATCTGGAAACACCATATATTTT.

This chain joins TRBV7-2 and TRBJ1-4; D is uncertain. Germline CDR1 SGHTA, CDR2 FQGNSA. Trimming pared 4 bases from V and 8 bases from J, leaving 17 bases between. The CDR3 is 15 amino acids. In DNA form, the CDR3 reads TGTGCCAGCAGCTCCGAGGTCGGGCGGATAGAAAAACTGTTTTTT. The encoded protein is CASSSEVGRIEKLFF. The variable domain in full, with the rest retrieved from reference TRBV7-2 and TRBJ1-4, is GAGVSQSPSNKVTEKGKDVELRCDPISGHTALYWYRQSLGQGLEFLIYFQGNSAPDKSGLPSDRFSAERTGGSVSTLTIQRTQQEDSAVYLCASSSEVGRIEKLFFGSGTQLSVL.

The rearrangement joins TRBV19 to TRBJ2-3; the D is unclear. Trimming took 6 bases from V and 2 from J, leaving 12 bases between them. The CDR3 totals 14 residues. CDR1 is LNHDA and CDR2 is SQIVND in the germline V gene (reference sequence). Here the CDR3 reads CASRSGEHTDTQYF. In DNA form, the CDR3 reads TGTGCCAGTAGATCTGGGGAACACACAGATACGCAGTATTTT.